These T cell receptor beta chains were read from a single sample in a study of regulatory T cells in long-lasting Graves disease. TCRdb processed the multiplex PCR reads anew with MiXCR; each CDR3 protein has one entry. The sample contains about 220,000 distinct CDR3 sequences, approximately 20% of which appear only once. Sequencing used peripheral blood mononuclear cells (PBMCs), obtained at new diagnosis, from a patient treated with antithyroid drugs. The receptors here all came from a female donor with Graves disease. Each CDR3 is given with its conserved first and last residue. A D gene is named only where the DNA matches it firmly. Clone size, where shown, is once, few, many, or a class for clones that have expanded.

j_call: TRBJ2-5
clone_size: once
d_call: NA
cdr3_length: 13
v_call: TRBV20-1
cdr3_nt: TGCAGTGTTGCCCCGGGACGGGAAGAGACCCAGTACTTC
cdr3_aa: CSVAPGREETQYF

j_call: TRBJ1-2
clone_size: many
d_call: TRBD1
cdr3_length: 14
v_call: TRBV2
cdr3_nt: TGTGCCAGCAATCCCGGGACAGGGGCCTATGGCTACACCTTC
cdr3_aa: CASNPGTGAYGYTF

j_call: TRBJ2-1
clone_size: many
d_call: TRBD2
cdr3_length: 15
v_call: TRBV27
cdr3_nt: TGTGCCAGCAGTTTCATAGCGGGAGCGGGGAATGAGCAGTTCTTC
cdr3_aa: CASSFIAGAGNEQFF

j_call: TRBJ2-1
clone_size: many
d_call: TRBD2
cdr3_length: 14
v_call: TRBV30
cdr3_nt: TGTGCCTGGAGGAAAGCGGGATCCTACAATGAGCAGTTCTTC
cdr3_aa: CAWRKAGSYNEQFF

j_call: TRBJ2-1
clone_size: NA
d_call: NA
cdr3_length: 15
v_call: TRBV6-5
cdr3_nt: TGTGCCAGCAGTTACCCAGCGAGCTCCTACAATGAGCAGTTCTTC
cdr3_aa: CASSYPASSYNEQFF

j_call: TRBJ2-3
clone_size: many
d_call: TRBD2
cdr3_length: 17
v_call: TRBV27
cdr3_nt: TGTGCCAGCGCTATAAGGACTAGCGGGATAGGGACAGATACGCAGTATTTT
cdr3_aa: CASAIRTSGIGTDTQYF

j_call: TRBJ2-7
clone_size: NA
d_call: TRBD2
cdr3_length: 16
v_call: TRBV19
cdr3_nt: TGTGCCAGTAGTATTGGAGGTCTAGCGGGAGGCGACGAGCAGTACTTC
cdr3_aa: CASSIGGLAGGDEQYF

j_call: TRBJ1-5
clone_size: many
d_call: NA
cdr3_length: 17
v_call: TRBV7-2
cdr3_nt: TGTGCCAGCAGCTCACAGGAGAGGGGACTACGCAATCAGCCCCAGCATTTT
cdr3_aa: CASSSQERGLRNQPQHF

j_call: TRBJ2-1
clone_size: many
d_call: NA
cdr3_length: 14
v_call: TRBV11-2
cdr3_nt: TGTGCCAGCAGCCCCTCAAACTCCTACAATGAGCAGTTCTTC
cdr3_aa: CASSPSNSYNEQFF

j_call: TRBJ2-1
clone_size: many
d_call: TRBD2
cdr3_length: 18
v_call: TRBV24-1
cdr3_nt: TGTGCCACCAGTGATCCGAAGACGACGGGAGGGCCTGTCAATGAGCAGTTCTTC
cdr3_aa: CATSDPKTTGGPVNEQFF

j_call: TRBJ2-1
clone_size: few
d_call: TRBD2
cdr3_length: 17
v_call: TRBV6-2/TRBV6-3
cdr3_nt: TGTGCCAGCAGTTACACGGGACTAGTGGGAATCTACAATGAGCAGTTCTTC
cdr3_aa: CASSYTGLVGIYNEQFF

j_call: TRBJ1-1
clone_size: many
d_call: NA
cdr3_length: 12
v_call: TRBV29-1
cdr3_nt: TGCAGCGTTGCCCCGGGGCGGGGTGAAGCTTTCTTT
cdr3_aa: CSVAPGRGEAFF

j_call: TRBJ1-2
clone_size: many
d_call: TRBD1
cdr3_length: 13
v_call: TRBV30
cdr3_nt: TGTGCCTGGAGGGGACAGGGGTTGAGGGTCTACACCTTC
cdr3_aa: CAWRGQGLRVYTF

j_call: TRBJ2-3
clone_size: many
d_call: NA
cdr3_length: 14
v_call: TRBV11-2
cdr3_nt: TGTGCCAGCAGCTTCAAGATTAGCACAGATACGCAGTATTTT
cdr3_aa: CASSFKISTDTQYF

j_call: TRBJ2-1
clone_size: many
d_call: NA
cdr3_length: 14
v_call: TRBV29-1
cdr3_nt: TGCAGCGTTTCGGGCCGCGCTACCTACAATGAGCAGTTCTTC
cdr3_aa: CSVSGRATYNEQFF

j_call: TRBJ2-7
clone_size: many
d_call: TRBD1
cdr3_length: 14
v_call: TRBV18
cdr3_nt: TGTGCCAGCTCACCACCTGACAGGGGTTTCGAGCAGTACTTC
cdr3_aa: CASSPPDRGFEQYF

j_call: TRBJ1-2
clone_size: many
d_call: NA
cdr3_length: 14
v_call: TRBV25-1
cdr3_nt: TGTGCCAGCAGTGATGGTGGGGCAGGGGATGGCTACACCTTC
cdr3_aa: CASSDGGAGDGYTF

j_call: TRBJ2-1
clone_size: many
d_call: TRBD2
cdr3_length: 16
v_call: TRBV5-6
cdr3_nt: TGTGCCAGCAGCCCTCTCGGGGCGGGAGCCTACAATGAGCAGTTCTTC
cdr3_aa: CASSPLGAGAYNEQFF

j_call: TRBJ1-4
clone_size: many
d_call: NA
cdr3_length: 14
v_call: TRBV3-1
cdr3_nt: TGTGCCAGCAGCCAGACCGAGCTCCAGGAAAAACTGTTTTTT
cdr3_aa: CASSQTELQEKLFF

j_call: TRBJ1-4
clone_size: many
d_call: NA
cdr3_length: 15
v_call: TRBV20-1
cdr3_nt: TGCAGTGCTAGAGTATACAGGGCAACTAATGAAAAACTGTTTTTT
cdr3_aa: CSARVYRATNEKLFF

j_call: TRBJ2-7
clone_size: many
d_call: TRBD2
cdr3_length: 15
v_call: TRBV7-9
cdr3_nt: TGTGCCAGCAGCTTAGTCGGCGGGAGGGCCGACGAGCAGTACTTC
cdr3_aa: CASSLVGGRADEQYF

j_call: TRBJ2-7
clone_size: many
d_call: TRBD2
cdr3_length: 14
v_call: TRBV6-1
cdr3_nt: TGTGCCAGCAGCCCCGGGACTAGCGGCCAGGAGCAGTACTTC
cdr3_aa: CASSPGTSGQEQYF

j_call: TRBJ2-1
clone_size: many
d_call: NA
cdr3_length: 11
v_call: TRBV6-2/TRBV6-3
cdr3_nt: TGTGCCAGCAGATTCTACAATGAGCAGTTCTTC
cdr3_aa: CASRFYNEQFF

j_call: TRBJ2-3
clone_size: NA
d_call: NA
cdr3_length: 13
v_call: TRBV6-5
cdr3_nt: TGTGCCAGCAGTTACGCACTAACAGATACGCAGTATTTT
cdr3_aa: CASSYALTDTQYF

j_call: TRBJ2-1
clone_size: NA
d_call: NA
cdr3_length: 13
v_call: TRBV4-1
cdr3_nt: TGCGCCAGCAGCCAAGAATCCCACCATGAGCAGTTCTTC
cdr3_aa: CASSQESHHEQFF

j_call: TRBJ1-1
clone_size: many
d_call: NA
cdr3_length: 15
v_call: TRBV12-3/TRBV12-4
cdr3_nt: TGTGCCAGCAGTCCACAAGGGACATCTCGAACTGAAGCTTTCTTT
cdr3_aa: CASSPQGTSRTEAFF

j_call: TRBJ2-5
clone_size: NA
d_call: NA
cdr3_length: 13
v_call: TRBV6-1
cdr3_nt: TGTGCCAGCAGTATAGATTACCAAGAGACCCAGTACTTC
cdr3_aa: CASSIDYQETQYF

j_call: TRBJ2-5
clone_size: many
d_call: TRBD1
cdr3_length: 14
v_call: TRBV6-1
cdr3_nt: TGTGCCAGCAGTCCCCGGGACAGCCAAGAGACCCAGTACTTC
cdr3_aa: CASSPRDSQETQYF

j_call: TRBJ2-7
clone_size: few
d_call: TRBD2
cdr3_length: 18
v_call: TRBV7-9
cdr3_nt: TGTGCCAGCAGCCTAAAAGGGGGACTAGCGGGCCTGTCCTACGAGCAGTACTTC
cdr3_aa: CASSLKGGLAGLSYEQYF

j_call: TRBJ2-1
clone_size: many
d_call: NA
cdr3_length: 12
v_call: TRBV6-1
cdr3_nt: TGTGCCAGCAGACGTGTAGGGAATGAGCAGTTCTTC
cdr3_aa: CASRRVGNEQFF

j_call: TRBJ2-1
clone_size: many
d_call: TRBD2
cdr3_length: 15
v_call: TRBV7-2
cdr3_nt: TGTGCCAGCAGCAAGGGACTAGCGGGACTTAATGAGCAGTTCTTC
cdr3_aa: CASSKGLAGLNEQFF

j_call: TRBJ2-1
clone_size: many
d_call: NA
cdr3_length: 15
v_call: TRBV2
cdr3_nt: TGTGCCAGCAGTGAGGGACATAGCTCCTACAATGAGCAGTTCTTC
cdr3_aa: CASSEGHSSYNEQFF

j_call: TRBJ2-3
clone_size: many
d_call: NA
cdr3_length: 14
v_call: TRBV2
cdr3_nt: TGTGCCCCCCGGGTACAGGGTTTCGAAGATACGCAGTATTTT
cdr3_aa: CAPRVQGFEDTQYF

j_call: TRBJ2-1
clone_size: NA
d_call: NA
cdr3_length: 14
v_call: TRBV5-4
cdr3_nt: TGTGCCAGCAGCTTTCCCCAGGCTCCGGGGGAGCAGTTCTTC
cdr3_aa: CASSFPQAPGEQFF

j_call: TRBJ1-3
clone_size: many
d_call: NA
cdr3_length: 14
v_call: TRBV11-3
cdr3_nt: TGTGCCAGCAGCTACAACAGGCTCGAAAACACCATATATTTT
cdr3_aa: CASSYNRLENTIYF

j_call: TRBJ2-5
clone_size: NA
d_call: TRBD1
cdr3_length: 14
v_call: TRBV29-1
cdr3_nt: TGCAGCTCTGGGACAGGGGGCGCGGGGGAGACCCAGTACTTC
cdr3_aa: CSSGTGGAGETQYF

j_call: TRBJ1-4
clone_size: many
d_call: TRBD1
cdr3_length: 16
v_call: TRBV4-2
cdr3_nt: TGTGCCAGCAGCGGACAGGGTGGTGGCGGTAGTGAAAAACTGTTTTTT
cdr3_aa: CASSGQGGGGSEKLFF

j_call: TRBJ1-5
clone_size: NA
d_call: NA
cdr3_length: 13
v_call: TRBV3-1
cdr3_nt: TGTGCCAGCAGCCAAGAAGTGGGGGGGCCCCAGCATTTT
cdr3_aa: CASSQEVGGPQHF

j_call: TRBJ2-2
clone_size: many
d_call: TRBD1
cdr3_length: 16
v_call: TRBV11-3
cdr3_nt: TGTGCCAGCAGCGCCCGGACAGGGCCGAACACCGGGGAGCTGTTTTTT
cdr3_aa: CASSARTGPNTGELFF

j_call: TRBJ2-7
clone_size: few
d_call: TRBD2
cdr3_length: 13
v_call: TRBV20-1
cdr3_nt: TGCAGTGCCACTAGCGGGTCCTCCTACGAGCAGTACTTC
cdr3_aa: CSATSGSSYEQYF

j_call: TRBJ2-7
clone_size: many
d_call: NA
cdr3_length: 15
v_call: TRBV6-1
cdr3_nt: TGTGCCAGCAGGCTTACGGGGCTAGTGGCCTACGAGCAGTACTTC
cdr3_aa: CASRLTGLVAYEQYF

j_call: TRBJ1-1
clone_size: many
d_call: NA
cdr3_length: 16
v_call: TRBV18
cdr3_nt: TGTGCCAGCTCACCAGGGGGAGCCAGGATGGACACTGAAGCTTTCTTT
cdr3_aa: CASSPGGARMDTEAFF

j_call: TRBJ1-2
clone_size: many
d_call: TRBD1
cdr3_length: 14
v_call: TRBV18
cdr3_nt: TGTGCCAGCTCACCCCCGGGACAGGCCTTGGGCTACACCTTC
cdr3_aa: CASSPPGQALGYTF